This paragraph covers one TCR beta chain sequence. The antigen is not known. This entry comes from a study of T cells after posttransplantation cyclophosphamide. The assay was immunoSEQ multiplex PCR, and TCRdb's table has in-frame clones only and misses some. The sample yields around 4,800 clones, around 79% seen once. The CDR3 contains 14 residues. Germline assignment: CDR1 MNHNS and CDR2 SASEGT. Trimming took 7 bases from V and 0 from J, leaving 12 bases between them. General observations from the study: Blood and skin or GI T cell repertoires showed limited TRB overlap. Later post-transplant blood repertoires were often dominated by donor CD8+ memory clones. Recipient CMV seropositivity and CMV reactivation strongly tracked TRB clonality.

Control samples came 1 year after myeloablative marrow transplants with methotrexate plus calcineurin inhibitor. This specimen was PBMCs, taken after an allogeneic stem cell transplant with a calcineurin inhibitor and methotrexate. The chain carries TRBV6-1 and TRBJ1-2, with D uncertain. The receptor comes from a male patient between 40 and 49 years old who received an allogeneic stem cell transplant from an unrelated donor, was CMV-positive, and had chronic GVHD only. The T cells may come from the graft donor. CDR3 in amino acids: CASTLTQANYGYTF. Written as DNA, the CDR3 is TGTGCCAGCACGCTGACACAAGCTAACTATGGCTACACCTTC.